What follows are 10 T cell receptor beta chains derived from one specimen sequenced in a study of T cells in Graves' hyperthyroidism and ophthalmopathy. What was amplified from RNA transcripts were TCR beta CDR3 regions. First-round RT-PCR of the TCR CDR3 relied on the HTBI primer set. MiXCR was run by TCRdb on the multiplex PCR reads, yielding one entry per CDR3 protein. The sample lists about 500,000 distinct CDR3 sequences, approximately 15% occurring once. The source material was blood. These receptors all come from a woman between 18 and 29 years old with Graves' hyperthyroidism.

In this sample, this clonotype turned up many times. The chain uses TRBV12-3 or TRBV12-4 and TRBJ1-5, with D possibly being TRBD1 (6 bases). The CDR3 has 16 residues. V was pared by 6 bases and J by 1 base, with 16 bases between. The CDR3 loop reads CASSLTGGASNQPQHF. The DNA for the CDR3 is TGTGCCAGCAGCCTCACGGGGGGGGCGAGCAATCAGCCCCAGCATTTT.

This clonotype has only a few counts. The V gene is TRBV7-9, the J gene TRBJ1-2, with D unclear. Germline-derived CDR1 and CDR2 are SEHNR and FQNEAQ (reference sequence). There are 12 residues in the CDR3. Trimming left V 10 bases short and J 4 bases short, with 13 bases between. CDR3 in amino acids: CAINLGAYGYTF. The CDR3 DNA is TGTGCCATCAACTTGGGTGCCTATGGCTACACCTTC.

The chain combines TRBV5-4 with TRBJ1-1, with D possibly TRBD1 on 5 matching bases. Germline V CDR1 and CDR2: SGHNT, YYREEE (reference sequence). This CDR3 has 14 amino acids. V lost 1 base, J lost 7 bases, and 14 bases lay in between. The CDR3, as DNA: TGTGCCAGCAGCTTGCCATGGGCCGGGGGTGAAGCTTTCTTT. Its protein is CASSLPWAGGEAFF.

This clonotype was seen a single time. A read error may be the cause here, since a much bigger clone is one base away. V is TRBV29-1 and J is TRBJ1-1; 11 bases match TRBD1. V lost 6 bases to trimming and J lost 4 bases; unmatched junction nucleotides: 7. CDR1 is SQVTM and CDR2 is ANQGSEA in the germline V gene. The CDR3 consists of 14 residues. The CDR3 bases are TGCAGCGTGAGGGGGACAGGGGGTGGCACTGAAGCTTTCTTT. This encodes CSVRGTGGGTEAFF. Supplemented by reference TRBV29-1 and TRBJ1-1, the full variable domain reads SAVISQKPSRDICQRGTSLTIQCQVDSQVTMMFWYRQQPGQSLTLIATANQGSEATYESGFVIDKFPISRPNLTFSTLTVSNMSPEDSSIYLCSVRGTGGGTEAFFGQGTRLTVV.

This clonotype has ten or more counts. This chain links TRBV12-3 or TRBV12-4 with TRBJ2-1; D might be TRBD2 (6 bases). V gave up 6 bases and J gave up 7 bases, with 13 bases separating them. CDR3 length: 13 amino acids. CDR3 sequence reads: CASRPTRGNEQFF. CDR3 DNA sequence: TGTGCCAGCAGGCCGACTAGGGGAAATGAGCAGTTCTTC.

This clonotype appeared a few times. The chain links TRBV25-1 to TRBJ1-1; a weak D match, TRBD1 (5 bases). This CDR3 is built from 17 residues. Germline V gene sequence: CDR1 MGHDK, CDR2 SYGVNS. The ends were cut back, 6 bases at V and 5 bases at J, with 25 bases in the middle. CDR3 amino acids: CASRGLMPRARGTEAFF. The CDR3 DNA reads TGTGCCAGCAGGGGGCTCATGCCCAGGGCCCGAGGGACTGAAGCTTTCTTT.

This clonotype appeared a few times. This chain connects TRBV28 to TRBJ1-3; D gene ambiguous. The germline V and J ends were trimmed by 3 bases and 1 base, with 7 bases remaining between them. The CDR3 covers 14 residues. Germline V gene lookup returns CDR1 MDHEN and CDR2 SYDVKM. CDR3 bases: TGTGCCAGCAGTTTGTTCTCGTCTGGAAACACCATATATTTT. This codes for CASSLFSSGNTIYF.

This clonotype appeared many times. This rearrangement joins TRBV7-2 to TRBJ2-2, with D perhaps TRBD1 (6 bases). Trimming took 6 bases from V and 4 from J, leaving 15 bases between them. The germline V gene encodes CDR1 SGHTA and CDR2 FQGNSA. This CDR3 is built from 15 residues. The CDR3 sequence: CASRVQGRGTGELFF. In nucleotides, the CDR3 is TGTGCCAGCAGGGTACAGGGCAGGGGCACCGGGGAGCTGTTTTTT. Together with reference TRBV7-2 and TRBJ2-2, the CDR3 gives the full variable domain: GAGVSQSPSNKVTEKGKDVELRCDPISGHTALYWYRQSLGQGLEFLIYFQGNSAPDKSGLPSDRFSAERTGGSVSTLTIQRTQQEDSAVYLCASRVQGRGTGELFFGEGSRLTVL.

This clonotype was counted many times. The V gene is TRBV7-8, the J gene TRBJ1-1; D is possibly TRBD1 (5 bases). CDR3 length equals 14 residues. Germline V CDR1 and CDR2: SGHVS, FQNEAQ. With 5 bases removed from V and 2 bases from J, the gap between germline ends came to 12 bases. CDR3: CASSPPDSNTEAFF. DNA for the CDR3: TGTGCCAGCAGCCCCCCTGACAGCAACACTGAAGCTTTCTTT.

Notes on this clonotype: Germline and junction disagree at one end, which may indicate a read error. This chain links TRBV27 with TRBJ2-2; TRBD2 matches 7 bases. The CDR3 spans 15 residues. Germline-derived CDR1 and CDR2 are MNHEY and SMNVEV (reference sequence). In DNA, the CDR3 is TGTGCCAGCAGTGTTAACGGGAGGAACGCCGGGGAGCTGTTTTTT. Encoded protein: CASSVNGRNAGELFF.